The following is a T cell receptor beta chain sequence with its context. The target antigen is unknown. With 5 bases removed from V and 3 bases from J, the gap between germline ends came to 10 bases. This CDR3 comprises 14 residues. CDR1 is LNHNV, CDR2 YYDKDF, per germline (reference sequence). These data are taken from a study of early T cells in non-severe SARS-CoV-2 infection. Background on the study: Unsorted whole blood bulk RNA was sequenced, with unpaired chains.

Findings of the study overall: Comparison of clonotypes with VDJdb favored anti-spike CD8 responses while missing private and CD4 specificities.

Attached unique molecular identifiers marked individual cDNA molecules. Each CDR3 protein is one row after TCRdb ran MiXCR on the 5' RACE reads. Altogether about 64,000 distinct CDR3 sequences are present, 15% to 20% being singletons, with the ten largest covering about 8.2%. This chain joins TRBV15 and TRBJ2-2; D not resolved. The source of this sequence is an adult who was a healthcare worker with PCR-confirmed SARS-CoV-2 infection or an uninfected control (not recorded which). Specimen: whole blood, collected at baseline. DNA for the CDR3: TGTGCCACCAGCTTTGCATCTGACACCGGGGAGCTGTTTTTT. Amino acids: CATSFASDTGELFF.